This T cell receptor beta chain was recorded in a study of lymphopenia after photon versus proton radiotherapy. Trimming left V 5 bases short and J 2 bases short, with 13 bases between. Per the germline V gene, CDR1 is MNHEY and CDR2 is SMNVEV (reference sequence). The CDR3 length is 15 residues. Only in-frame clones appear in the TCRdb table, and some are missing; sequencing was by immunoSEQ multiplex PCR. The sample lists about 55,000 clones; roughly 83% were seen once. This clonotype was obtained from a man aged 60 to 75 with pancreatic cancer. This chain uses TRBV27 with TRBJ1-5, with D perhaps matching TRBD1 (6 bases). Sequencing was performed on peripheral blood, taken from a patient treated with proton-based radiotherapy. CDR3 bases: TGTGCCAGCAGTCCGTGGGGGGCCGGCAATCAGCCCCAGCATTTT. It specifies CASSPWGAGNQPQHF.